These T cell receptor beta chains were read from a single sample in a study of vaccination effects on CD4 cells after COVID-19. No antigen has been assigned to these receptors. Method: immunoSEQ multiplex PCR; TCRdb's copy keeps in-frame clones and lacks some. The sample lists some 15,000 clones; around 70% were seen once. This material consisted of CD4+ T cells from PBMCs cultured with SARS-CoV-2 spike peptides, taken after COVID-19 vaccination. These receptors were taken from a human donor who received a COVID-19 vaccine. CDR3s include the opening cysteine and the closing phenylalanine or tryptophan. Each record gives: clone size, CDR3 length, J gene, V gene, D gene, CDR3 protein, CDR3 DNA. The D gene is left open where the match is weak. Some rows mark clone size as missing; the rest say once, few, many or name a class of expanded clone.

abundance: few; len: 14; j_gene: TRBJ1-3; v_gene: TRBV19; d_gene: NA; CDR3aa: CASSIQVAGNTIYF; CDR3nt: TGTGCCAGTAGTATCCAGGTGGCTGGAAACACCATATATTTT
abundance: few; len: 15; j_gene: TRBJ1-6; v_gene: TRBV20-1; d_gene: NA; CDR3aa: CSASSGRGNNSPLHF; CDR3nt: TGCAGTGCTAGTAGCGGCAGGGGCAATAATTCACCCCTCCACTTT
abundance: NA; len: 15; j_gene: TRBJ1-1; v_gene: TRBV5-6; d_gene: TRBD1; CDR3aa: CASSLVEGAWTEAFF; CDR3nt: TGTGCCAGCAGCTTGGTAGAGGGGGCATGGACTGAAGCTTTCTTT
abundance: NA; len: 14; j_gene: TRBJ1-1; v_gene: TRBV2; d_gene: NA; CDR3aa: CASTTGGAGTEAFF; CDR3nt: TGTGCCAGCACCACGGGGGGGGCGGGCACTGAAGCTTTCTTT
abundance: NA; len: 14; j_gene: TRBJ1-3; v_gene: TRBV5-4; d_gene: NA; CDR3aa: CASSLAGSGNTIYF; CDR3nt: TGTGCCAGCAGCTTGGCCGGCAGCGGAAACACCATATATTTT
abundance: once; len: 14; j_gene: TRBJ1-3; v_gene: TRBV6-4; d_gene: NA; CDR3aa: CASTRKHSGNTIYF; CDR3nt: TGTGCCAGCACCAGGAAGCACTCTGGAAACACCATATATTTT
abundance: NA; len: 15; j_gene: TRBJ2-2; v_gene: TRBV5-1; d_gene: NA; CDR3aa: CASSLGPWDTGELFF; CDR3nt: TGCGCCAGCAGCTTGGGACCTTGGGACACCGGGGAGCTGTTTTTT
abundance: NA; len: 14; j_gene: TRBJ2-3; v_gene: TRBV19; d_gene: NA; CDR3aa: CASSIGPATDTQYF; CDR3nt: TGTGCCAGTAGTATAGGCCCAGCCACAGATACGCAGTATTTT
abundance: medium-sized; len: 13; j_gene: TRBJ2-7; v_gene: TRBV30; d_gene: NA; CDR3aa: CAWSVRGPYEQYF; CDR3nt: TGTGCCTGGAGTGTACGAGGGCCCTACGAGCAGTACTTC
abundance: few; len: 14; j_gene: TRBJ2-1; v_gene: TRBV11-2; d_gene: NA; CDR3aa: CASSRDAGMNEQFF; CDR3nt: TGTGCCAGCAGCAGGGACGCGGGTATGAATGAGCAGTTCTTC
abundance: NA; len: 14; j_gene: TRBJ2-7; v_gene: TRBV30; d_gene: NA; CDR3aa: CAWSVQGSAYEQYF; CDR3nt: TGTGCCTGGAGTGTACAAGGGAGTGCCTACGAGCAGTACTTC
abundance: NA; len: 12; j_gene: TRBJ1-2; v_gene: TRBV6-2/TRBV6-3; d_gene: NA; CDR3aa: CASSYSKYGYTF; CDR3nt: TGTGCCAGCAGTTACTCGAAATATGGCTACACCTTC
abundance: NA; len: 16; j_gene: TRBJ2-5; v_gene: TRBV7-9; d_gene: TRBD1; CDR3aa: CASSPGTGGHQETQYF; CDR3nt: TGTGCCAGCAGCCCAGGGACAGGGGGCCACCAAGAGACCCAGTACTTC
abundance: NA; len: 14; j_gene: TRBJ2-2; v_gene: TRBV10-3; d_gene: NA; CDR3aa: CAIRQTRDTGELFF; CDR3nt: TGTGCCATCAGGCAAACGAGAGACACCGGGGAGCTGTTTTTT
abundance: medium-sized; len: 13; j_gene: TRBJ1-2; v_gene: TRBV6-2/TRBV6-3; d_gene: NA; CDR3aa: CASSPRGSMGYTF; CDR3nt: TGTGCCAGCAGTCCCCGAGGCTCTATGGGCTACACCTTC
abundance: NA; len: 15; j_gene: TRBJ1-1; v_gene: TRBV7-9; d_gene: NA; CDR3aa: CASSLGGGGNTEAFF; CDR3nt: TGTGCCAGCAGCTTAGGAGGCGGGGGGAACACTGAAGCTTTCTTT
abundance: NA; len: 15; j_gene: TRBJ1-2; v_gene: TRBV19; d_gene: TRBD1; CDR3aa: CASSLLDRGVPGYTF; CDR3nt: TGTGCCAGTAGTTTATTGGACAGGGGTGTCCCCGGCTACACCTTC
abundance: many; len: 15; j_gene: TRBJ1-2; v_gene: TRBV19; d_gene: TRBD1; CDR3aa: CASSVTGTAINGYTF; CDR3nt: TGTGCCAGTAGTGTAACCGGGACAGCCATCAACGGCTACACCTTC
abundance: NA; len: 17; j_gene: TRBJ2-5; v_gene: TRBV28; d_gene: TRBD1; CDR3aa: CASSLGGQGSFGETQYF; CDR3nt: TGTGCCAGCAGTTTGGGAGGACAGGGGTCTTTTGGAGAGACCCAGTACTTC
abundance: NA; len: 14; j_gene: TRBJ2-1; v_gene: TRBV5-1; d_gene: TRBD2; CDR3aa: CASSPGAGGNEQFF; CDR3nt: TGCGCCAGCAGCCCCGGAGCGGGAGGGAATGAGCAGTTCTTC
abundance: once; len: 16; j_gene: TRBJ2-1; v_gene: TRBV27; d_gene: TRBD1; CDR3aa: CASSRQTGVQLNEQFF; CDR3nt: TGTGCCAGCAGTCGTCAGACAGGGGTCCAACTCAATGAGCAGTTCTTC
abundance: NA; len: 14; j_gene: TRBJ1-2; v_gene: TRBV18; d_gene: NA; CDR3aa: CASSPEGRVYGYTF; CDR3nt: TGTGCCAGCTCACCTGAAGGCAGGGTCTATGGCTACACCTTC
abundance: NA; len: 12; j_gene: TRBJ2-7; v_gene: TRBV6-6; d_gene: NA; CDR3aa: CASSKDFYEQYF; CDR3nt: TGTGCCAGCAGTAAGGACTTCTACGAGCAGTACTTC
abundance: once; len: 15; j_gene: TRBJ2-7; v_gene: TRBV6-1; d_gene: TRBD2; CDR3aa: CASSETSGSSYEQYF; CDR3nt: TGTGCCAGCAGTGAGACTAGCGGGAGCTCCTACGAGCAGTACTTC
abundance: once; len: 15; j_gene: TRBJ2-7; v_gene: TRBV28; d_gene: TRBD1; CDR3aa: CASSLTGQGAYEQYF; CDR3nt: TGTGCCAGCAGTTTAACGGGACAGGGGGCCTACGAGCAGTACTTC
abundance: NA; len: 17; j_gene: TRBJ1-6; v_gene: TRBV18; d_gene: NA; CDR3aa: CASSPSFAVAYNSPLHF; CDR3nt: TGTGCCAGCTCACCGTCGTTTGCCGTCGCCTATAATTCACCCCTCCACTTT
abundance: medium-sized; len: 14; j_gene: TRBJ2-3; v_gene: TRBV24-1; d_gene: NA; CDR3aa: CATSDLSRSDTQYF; CDR3nt: TGTGCCACCAGTGATTTGTCTCGATCAGATACGCAGTATTTT
abundance: NA; len: 13; j_gene: TRBJ1-2; v_gene: TRBV6-5; d_gene: NA; CDR3aa: CASTQQGLYGYTF; CDR3nt: TGTGCCAGCACCCAACAGGGACTCTATGGCTACACCTTC
abundance: NA; len: 12; j_gene: TRBJ1-2; v_gene: TRBV6-1; d_gene: NA; CDR3aa: CASSRRQSGYTF; CDR3nt: TGTGCCAGCAGCCGTAGGCAGTCTGGCTACACCTTC
abundance: few; len: 15; j_gene: TRBJ1-5; v_gene: TRBV6-1; d_gene: NA; CDR3aa: CASSDRDGENQPQHF; CDR3nt: TGTGCCAGCAGTGATCGGGACGGAGAGAATCAGCCCCAGCATTTT
abundance: medium-sized; len: 11; j_gene: TRBJ2-7; v_gene: TRBV20-1; d_gene: NA; CDR3aa: CSAPRGYEQYF; CDR3nt: TGCAGTGCTCCAAGGGGCTACGAGCAGTACTTC
abundance: NA; len: 12; j_gene: TRBJ1-1; v_gene: TRBV5-6; d_gene: NA; CDR3aa: CASAESNTEAFF; CDR3nt: TGTGCCAGCGCAGAGTCGAACACTGAAGCTTTCTTT
abundance: NA; len: 15; j_gene: TRBJ2-1; v_gene: TRBV6-1; d_gene: TRBD1; CDR3aa: CASSEDRGSYNEQFF; CDR3nt: TGTGCCAGCAGTGAAGACAGGGGGTCCTACAATGAGCAGTTCTTC
abundance: once; len: 15; j_gene: TRBJ2-7; v_gene: TRBV6-6; d_gene: TRBD1; CDR3aa: CASSYPGQGTYEQYF; CDR3nt: TGTGCCAGCAGTTACCCCGGACAGGGGACGTACGAGCAGTACTTC
abundance: NA; len: 11; j_gene: TRBJ2-1; v_gene: TRBV2; d_gene: NA; CDR3aa: CASSDEAGAFF; CDR3nt: TGTGCCAGCAGTGACGAGGCGGGGGCCTTCTTC
abundance: NA; len: 16; j_gene: TRBJ1-1; v_gene: TRBV19; d_gene: TRBD1; CDR3aa: CASSMVRDRGRAEAFF; CDR3nt: TGTGCCAGTAGTATGGTAAGGGACAGGGGGCGAGCTGAAGCTTTCTTT
abundance: NA; len: 14; j_gene: TRBJ2-7; v_gene: TRBV21-1; d_gene: NA; CDR3aa: CASSKTHSPYEQYF; CDR3nt: TGTGCCAGCAGCAAAACCCACAGTCCCTACGAGCAGTACTTC
abundance: NA; len: 15; j_gene: TRBJ1-5; v_gene: TRBV9; d_gene: TRBD1; CDR3aa: CASSVGPGQGNPQHF; CDR3nt: TGTGCCAGCAGCGTCGGACCGGGACAGGGCAACCCCCAGCATTTT